Listed below are T cell receptor beta chains from one sample, sequenced in a study of T cells in Graves' hyperthyroidism and ophthalmopathy. TCRdb ran MiXCR on the multiplex PCR reads and lists one entry per CDR3 protein. The sample consists of 550,000 to 600,000 distinct CDR3 sequences, 14% of them appearing once. Sequenced sample: blood. Every receptor here comes from a woman aged 18-35 years with Graves' ophthalmopathy. CDR3s include the opening cysteine and the closing phenylalanine or tryptophan. The order of the fields is V gene, clone size, J gene, D gene, CDR3 protein, CDR3 DNA. The D gene is left open where the match is weak. For some rows the clone size is stated as once, few or many, or as a class when expanded; others skip it.

V gene: TRBV30
clone size: NA
J gene: TRBJ2-1
D gene: TRBD2
CDR3 protein: CAWSVHSSGGYNEQFF
CDR3 DNA: TGTGCCTGGAGTGTACACTCTAGCGGGGGCTACAATGAGCAGTTCTTC

V gene: TRBV7-9
clone size: many
J gene: TRBJ2-4
D gene: NA
CDR3 protein: CASSLDRSRDIQYF
CDR3 DNA: TGTGCCAGCAGCTTAGACAGGTCTCGAGACATTCAGTACTTC

V gene: TRBV19
clone size: NA
J gene: TRBJ2-3
D gene: TRBD2
CDR3 protein: CASTGLERDTQYF
CDR3 DNA: TGTGCCAGTACAGGACTAGAAAGAGATACGCAGTATTTT

V gene: TRBV20-1
clone size: NA
J gene: TRBJ1-6
D gene: NA
CDR3 protein: CSASRVGSPLHF
CDR3 DNA: TGCAGTGCGAGCAGGGTCGGTTCACCCCTCCACTTT

V gene: TRBV2
clone size: many
J gene: TRBJ1-4
D gene: NA
CDR3 protein: CASGNPTGFSNEKLFF
CDR3 DNA: TGTGCCAGCGGAAATCCTACAGGTTTTTCTAATGAAAAACTGTTTTTT

V gene: TRBV6-1
clone size: many
J gene: TRBJ1-5
D gene: NA
CDR3 protein: CASSVSRVIGNQPQHF
CDR3 DNA: TGTGCCAGCAGTGTAAGCCGGGTTATCGGCAATCAGCCCCAGCATTTT

V gene: TRBV10-3
clone size: many
J gene: TRBJ1-1
D gene: NA
CDR3 protein: CAISQPGHRNTEAFF
CDR3 DNA: TGTGCCATCAGTCAGCCGGGACATAGGAACACTGAAGCTTTCTTT

V gene: TRBV5-1
clone size: few
J gene: TRBJ1-2
D gene: NA
CDR3 protein: CASSPDKGDGYTF
CDR3 DNA: TGCGCCAGCAGCCCAGACAAGGGGGATGGCTACACCTTC

V gene: TRBV27
clone size: NA
J gene: TRBJ2-7
D gene: TRBD1
CDR3 protein: CASSLGSGQGLGEQYF
CDR3 DNA: TGTGCCAGCAGTTTAGGCTCGGGACAGGGGTTGGGCGAGCAGTACTTC

V gene: TRBV7-3
clone size: many
J gene: TRBJ2-7
D gene: NA
CDR3 protein: CASSLEGAAEQYF
CDR3 DNA: TGTGCCAGCAGCTTGGAGGGGGCTGCCGAGCAGTACTTC

V gene: TRBV20-1
clone size: many
J gene: TRBJ2-7
D gene: NA
CDR3 protein: CSASKLDEQYF
CDR3 DNA: TGCAGTGCTAGCAAGTTGGACGAGCAGTACTTC

V gene: TRBV12-5
clone size: NA
J gene: TRBJ1-5
D gene: NA
CDR3 protein: CASGSYTGSQPQHF
CDR3 DNA: TGTGCTAGTGGGTCCTACACAGGGTCACAGCCCCAGCATTTT

V gene: TRBV7-6
clone size: many
J gene: TRBJ2-7
D gene: NA
CDR3 protein: CASSSRDAFYEQYF
CDR3 DNA: TGTGCCAGCAGCTCCCGGGACGCCTTTTACGAGCAGTACTTC

V gene: TRBV30
clone size: many
J gene: TRBJ2-1
D gene: NA
CDR3 protein: CAWVPTGVAYNEQFF
CDR3 DNA: TGTGCCTGGGTCCCAACGGGAGTTGCCTACAATGAGCAGTTCTTC

V gene: TRBV7-9
clone size: few
J gene: TRBJ1-4
D gene: NA
CDR3 protein: CASSLGRDATNEKLFF
CDR3 DNA: TGTGCCAGCAGCTTAGGGAGAGATGCAACTAATGAAAAACTGTTTTTT

V gene: TRBV29-1
clone size: many
J gene: TRBJ1-5
D gene: NA
CDR3 protein: CSGGDSNQPQHF
CDR3 DNA: TGCAGCGGAGGCGACAGCAATCAGCCCCAGCATTTT

V gene: TRBV11-2
clone size: few
J gene: TRBJ2-7
D gene: NA
CDR3 protein: CASSLERTTYYEQYF
CDR3 DNA: TGTGCCAGCAGCTTAGAGAGGACCACTTACTACGAGCAGTACTTC

V gene: TRBV3-1
clone size: many
J gene: TRBJ1-4
D gene: NA
CDR3 protein: CASSLGTDNEKLFF
CDR3 DNA: TGTGCCAGCAGCCTCGGGACGGATAATGAAAAACTGTTTTTT

V gene: TRBV19
clone size: few
J gene: TRBJ2-2
D gene: NA
CDR3 protein: CASSGGAYTGELFF
CDR3 DNA: TGTGCCAGTAGCGGGGGTGCCTACACCGGGGAGCTGTTTTTT

V gene: TRBV2
clone size: NA
J gene: TRBJ1-5
D gene: NA
CDR3 protein: CASTDQGPQPQHF
CDR3 DNA: TGTGCCAGCACTGATCAGGGGCCTCAGCCCCAGCATTTT

V gene: TRBV5-6
clone size: NA
J gene: TRBJ2-5
D gene: TRBD2
CDR3 protein: CASSTLAGGRETQYF
CDR3 DNA: TGTGCCAGCAGCACGTTAGCGGGAGGGAGGGAGACCCAGTACTTC

V gene: TRBV27
clone size: NA
J gene: TRBJ2-7
D gene: NA
CDR3 protein: CASSLSVRVSAYEQYF
CDR3 DNA: TGTGCCAGCAGTTTATCGGTCAGGGTGTCGGCCTACGAGCAGTACTTC

V gene: TRBV5-1
clone size: many
J gene: TRBJ1-2
D gene: NA
CDR3 protein: CASSLGGGANYGYTF
CDR3 DNA: TGCGCCAGCAGCTTGGGCGGCGGTGCTAACTATGGCTACACCTTC

V gene: TRBV28
clone size: many
J gene: TRBJ2-1
D gene: TRBD2
CDR3 protein: CASRRLAEPSLNEQFF
CDR3 DNA: TGTGCCAGCAGGAGACTAGCGGAGCCTAGCCTCAATGAGCAGTTCTTC

V gene: TRBV3-1
clone size: many
J gene: TRBJ1-2
D gene: NA
CDR3 protein: CASSPIGGAPVIGYTF
CDR3 DNA: TGTGCCAGCAGCCCTATTGGCGGGGCGCCAGTAATTGGCTACACCTTC

V gene: TRBV28
clone size: many
J gene: TRBJ2-5
D gene: NA
CDR3 protein: CASSPKQRYQETQYF
CDR3 DNA: TGTGCCAGCAGTCCTAAACAGCGGTACCAAGAGACCCAGTACTTC

V gene: TRBV7-9
clone size: many
J gene: TRBJ2-7
D gene: TRBD1
CDR3 protein: CASSLPGQLSYEQYF
CDR3 DNA: TGTGCCAGCAGCTTACCGGGACAGCTCTCCTACGAGCAGTACTTC

V gene: TRBV12-3/TRBV12-4
clone size: many
J gene: TRBJ1-2
D gene: NA
CDR3 protein: CASSPLTGVNYGYTF
CDR3 DNA: TGTGCCAGCAGTCCCCTGACAGGAGTTAACTATGGCTACACCTTC

V gene: TRBV28
clone size: once
J gene: TRBJ2-1
D gene: TRBD2
CDR3 protein: CASRMTSGNNEQFF
CDR3 DNA: TGTGCCAGCAGAATGACTAGCGGGAACAATGAGCAGTTCTTC

V gene: TRBV6-1
clone size: NA
J gene: TRBJ1-5
D gene: TRBD1
CDR3 protein: CASTEQGAGNQPQHF
CDR3 DNA: TGTGCCAGCACCGAACAGGGGGCTGGCAATCAGCCCCAGCATTTT

V gene: TRBV5-1
clone size: once
J gene: TRBJ2-5
D gene: NA
CDR3 protein: CASSLSPGVQETQYF
CDR3 DNA: TGCGCCAGCAGCTTGAGTCCAGGGGTTCAAGAGACCCAGTACTTC

V gene: TRBV11-2
clone size: few
J gene: TRBJ1-1
D gene: TRBD1
CDR3 protein: CASSLIGGTGAHTEAFF
CDR3 DNA: TGTGCCAGCAGCTTAATAGGTGGGACAGGCGCCCACACTGAAGCTTTCTTT

V gene: TRBV7-8
clone size: many
J gene: TRBJ2-7
D gene: NA
CDR3 protein: CASSLGAGPSYEQYF
CDR3 DNA: TGTGCCAGCAGCTTAGGGGCAGGACCGTCCTACGAGCAGTACTTC

V gene: TRBV5-8
clone size: many
J gene: TRBJ1-4
D gene: NA
CDR3 protein: CASSPGRGGNEKLFF
CDR3 DNA: TGTGCCAGCAGCCCCGGACGGGGAGGTAATGAAAAACTGTTTTTT

V gene: TRBV5-1
clone size: many
J gene: TRBJ2-1
D gene: TRBD2
CDR3 protein: CASRIDGLAGGSVYNEQFF
CDR3 DNA: TGCGCCAGCAGAATTGACGGTCTAGCGGGAGGCTCGGTCTACAATGAGCAGTTCTTC

V gene: TRBV9
clone size: many
J gene: TRBJ2-5
D gene: NA
CDR3 protein: CASSVNQGNGQETQYF
CDR3 DNA: TGTGCCAGCAGCGTCAATCAGGGAAATGGGCAAGAGACCCAGTACTTC

V gene: TRBV27
clone size: many
J gene: TRBJ2-4
D gene: NA
CDR3 protein: CASSRLGIQYF
CDR3 DNA: TGTGCCAGCAGTCGTCTTGGCATTCAGTACTTC

V gene: TRBV6-1
clone size: many
J gene: TRBJ1-1
D gene: NA
CDR3 protein: CASSERGGTEAFF
CDR3 DNA: TGTGCCAGCAGTGAACGGGGAGGCACTGAAGCTTTCTTT

V gene: TRBV7-9
clone size: NA
J gene: TRBJ1-4
D gene: NA
CDR3 protein: CASSLAGDEKLFF
CDR3 DNA: TGTGCCAGCAGCTTAGCTGGGGATGAAAAACTGTTTTTT

V gene: TRBV27
clone size: NA
J gene: TRBJ2-7
D gene: NA
CDR3 protein: CASSHQTGQISYEQYF
CDR3 DNA: TGTGCCAGCAGCCACCAGACAGGTCAAATCTCCTACGAGCAGTACTTC

V gene: TRBV29-1
clone size: few
J gene: TRBJ1-2
D gene: NA
CDR3 protein: CSAGTWGYGYTF
CDR3 DNA: TGCAGCGCCGGGACCTGGGGCTATGGCTACACCTTC

V gene: TRBV2
clone size: many
J gene: TRBJ1-2
D gene: NA
CDR3 protein: CASTWGGNYGYTF
CDR3 DNA: TGTGCCAGCACTTGGGGAGGGAACTATGGCTACACCTTC